This paragraph covers one TCR beta chain sequence. Alongside a J-beta primer mix, a sample-barcoded 5' primer served in a second PCR lasting about 7 to 11 cycles. Every sample returned 3 million or more CDR3-containing paired-end reads. TCRdb recomputed calls from the 5' RACE reads with MiXCR, one row per CDR3 protein. The data show hundreds of thousands of distinct CDR3 sequences, with roughly 50% seen just once and about 32% held by the top ten. The data were obtained in a study of blood T cells in healthy people across ages. Deletions cut 1 base from V and 1 base from J, with 5 bases between. Looked up from germline, CDR1 is SEHNR and CDR2 is FQNEAQ (reference sequence). The CDR3 covers 15 residues. The draw of peripheral blood yielded roughly 9.4 milliliters from each donor.

The specimen was blood. This TCR was recovered from an older woman in good health. This sequence joins TRBV7-9 and TRBJ2-6; no clear D. The CDR3 nucleotides read TGTGCCAGCAGCTTAGAAAGGTCTGGGGCCAACGTCCTGACTTTC. This translates into CASSLERSGANVLTF.